This T cell receptor beta chain was found in a study of T-cell memory formation after mild COVID-19. This clonotype has a handful of counts. The CDR3 totals 17 residues. V gave up 7 bases and J gave up 0 bases, with 20 bases separating them. TCRdb used MiXCR to reprocess the 5' RACE reads, holding one entry per CDR3 protein. The profile covers 350,000 to 400,000 distinct CDR3 sequences, with around 21% appearing a single time and 9.5% to 15% taken by the ten largest. The V call is TRBV12-3 or TRBV12-4, the J call TRBJ2-3; possibly TRBD1 for D (5 bases). Sequenced: PBMCs or a T cell subset sorted from them (not recorded which). The receptor was derived from an adult woman who had mild COVID-19 (a few samples of this study predate the infection). Cell type and time point are not known. The CDR3 protein is CASNLRGKALSTDTQYF. The CDR3 bases are TGTGCCAGCAACCTAAGGGGCAAGGCACTTAGCACAGATACGCAGTATTTT.